The 31 T cell receptor beta chains below come from one sample, sequenced in a study of T cell changes during pregnancy in multiple sclerosis. Sequencing was performed with immunoSEQ multiplex PCR; in TCRdb, only in-frame clones are kept and a portion is missing. The table shows about 110,000 clones, with roughly 89% occurring only once. Sequencing used peripheral blood, obtained before pregnancy. These TCRs come from a female donor with multiple sclerosis, enrolled in a pregnancy study.

The chain carries TRBV28 and TRBJ1-5; 7 bases match TRBD1. This CDR3 spans 17 amino acids. V was pared by 3 bases and J by 4 bases, with 12 bases of the junction left unmatched. Germline V gene data show CDR1 as MDHEN and CDR2 as SYDVKM. The chain's CDR3 is CASSFGRDSPRNQPQHF. Written as DNA, the CDR3 is TGTGCCAGCAGTTTTGGGCGGGACAGCCCCCGAAATCAGCCCCAGCATTTT.

The genes are TRBV19 and TRBJ1-1; no clear D. The V and J ends lost 6 bases and 3 bases respectively, with 17 bases between them. Germline V gene data show CDR1 as LNHDA and CDR2 as SQIVND (reference sequence). The CDR3 contains 15 residues. The CDR3 nucleotides are TGTGCCAGTAGAATGAGACCAGAGGGCGACACTGAAGCTTTCTTT. It specifies CASRMRPEGDTEAFF.

This sequence joins TRBV19 and TRBJ1-1; D is uncertain. Between the trimmed V and J ends, which lost 2 bases and 3 bases, there was a span of 10 bases. This CDR3 contains 14 residues. Germline V gene data show CDR1 as LNHDA and CDR2 as SQIVND (reference sequence). CDR3 bases: TGTGCCAGTAGTATACGAGGAGGTTACACTGAAGCTTTCTTT. Protein product: CASSIRGGYTEAFF.

The rearrangement joins TRBV5-6 to TRBJ1-2, with 8 bases fitting TRBD1. The CDR3 is made up of 15 amino acids. Unmatched junction bases numbered 11, after V lost 4 bases and J lost 6 bases. Germline values: CDR1 SGHDT, CDR2 YYEEEE. The chain's CDR3 is CASSIGQGGYNGYTF. The CDR3 bases are TGTGCCAGCAGCATTGGACAGGGTGGATATAATGGCTACACCTTC.

This chain uses TRBV14 with TRBJ1-1; D gene uncertain. Deletions cut 6 bases from V and 11 bases from J, with 22 bases between. Germline CDR1 SGHDN, CDR2 FVKESK. This CDR3 region has 14 residues. CDR3 DNA: TGTGCCAGCAGTTCATCCGGGTGGGGAGGTGAGGCTTTCTTT. Amino acid sequence: CASSSSGWGGEAFF. The whole variable domain, remainder taken from reference TRBV14 and TRBJ1-1, is EAGVTQFPSHSVIEKGQTVTLRCDPISGHDNLYWYRRVMGKEIKFLLHFVKESKQDESGMPNNRFLAERTGGTYSTLKVQPAELEDSGVYFCASSSSGWGGEAFFGQGTRLTVV.

The V gene is TRBV11-2, the J gene TRBJ1-3; the D is unclear. The V gene lost 3 bases and the J gene lost 4 bases, with 22 bases spanning the gap. This CDR3 has 18 residues. Germline V gives CDR1 SGHAT, CDR2 FQNNGV. The CDR3 region has the DNA TGTGCCAGCAGCTTTAATATCCCCGGCCTGGCAGGAGGAAACACCATATATTTT. Encoded protein: CASSFNIPGLAGGNTIYF.

This rearrangement joins TRBV9 to TRBJ2-1; 9 bases agree with TRBD2. V shed 1 base and J 1 base; nucleotides not matched to a gene: 0. The CDR3 is made up of 15 amino acids. CDR1 and CDR2 from the germline V gene are SGDLS and YYNGEE. CDR3 nucleotides: TGTGCCAGCAGCGTAAGCGGGGGGTCCTACAATGAGCAGTTCTTC. Amino acid sequence: CASSVSGGSYNEQFF.

The chain joins TRBV18 to TRBJ1-1; D unresolved. V lost 2 bases and J 7 bases, leaving 17 bases between the germline ends. The CDR3 sequence is 15 residues long. Germline values: CDR1 KGHSH, CDR2 LQKENI. The CDR3 DNA sequence: TGTGCCAGCTCACCAGGGTTAGGGAGATCGGATGAAGCTTTCTTT. Translating gives CASSPGLGRSDEAFF.

This rearrangement joins TRBV6-1 to TRBJ1-6; a weak D match, TRBD1 (6 bases). V dropped 6 bases and J dropped 5 bases, with 11 bases sitting between them. This CDR3 comprises 14 residues. Germline CDR1 reads MNHNS; CDR2 reads SASEGT. The CDR3 sequence is CASSTGPHNSPLHF. As DNA, the CDR3 is TGTGCCAGCAGCACAGGGCCGCATAATTCACCCCTCCACTTT.

This clone was recorded once. The chain joins TRBV6-5 to TRBJ1-2, with 9 bases aligning to TRBD1. Germline CDR1 and CDR2: MNHEY and SVGAGI. There are 13 residues in the CDR3. The ends lost 6 bases at V and 8 bases at J; junction bases unmatched: 7. The CDR3 is CASSLQGAGGYTF. The CDR3 bases are TGTGCCAGCAGCCTACAGGGGGCTGGAGGCTACACCTTC.

This chain links TRBV28 with TRBJ1-2; TRBD1 might be the D (5 bases). Deletions cut 4 bases from V and 1 base from J, with 22 bases between. The CDR3 extends over 18 amino acids. Germline lookup yields CDR1 MDHEN and CDR2 SYDVKM. The CDR3 region has the DNA TGTGCCAGCAGTTCATATATACAACAGGATCATTTTAACTATGGCTACACCTTC. It codes for CASSSYIQQDHFNYGYTF.

This chain uses TRBV7-8 with TRBJ1-2, with 7 positions matching TRBD1. From germline, CDR1 is SGHVS and CDR2 FQNEAQ. The CDR3 extends over 12 amino acids. Trimming cost V 5 bases and J 7 bases; bases outside gene matches: 4. Written as DNA, the CDR3 is TGTGCCAGCAGCCCAGACAGGGCTGGCTACACCTTC. This encodes CASSPDRAGYTF.

This clone was counted between two and nine times. The chain carries TRBV9 and TRBJ1-6; 7 positions agree with TRBD1. The trim removed 4 bases at V and 13 bases at J, leaving 8 bases unmatched. This CDR3 has 13 residues. Germline-derived CDR1 and CDR2 are SGDLS and YYNGEE. CDR3 nucleotides: TGTGCCAGCAGCTCTCAGACAGGGCTGCCCCTCCACTTT. Residues: CASSSQTGLPLHF.

The chain is built from TRBV6-6 and TRBJ2-2; 10 bases match TRBD2. The CDR3 sequence is 15 residues long. Unmatched junction bases numbered 7, after V lost 5 bases and J lost 7 bases. CDR1 is MNHNY and CDR2 is SVGAGI in the germline V gene (reference sequence). In DNA, the CDR3 is TGTGCCAGCAGTGACCTAGCGGGAGTTCTCGGGGAGCTGTTTTTT. Protein sequence: CASSDLAGVLGELFF.

This sequence joins TRBV28 and TRBJ2-5; D remains unclear. CDR1 is MDHEN, CDR2 SYDVKM, per germline. The V gene lost 7 bases and the J gene lost 4 bases, with 16 bases spanning the gap. This CDR3 contains 14 residues. CDR3 amino acids: CASTLTPVPETQYF. Here the CDR3 DNA reads TGTGCCAGCACTCTTACCCCGGTCCCAGAGACCCAGTACTTC.

This chain connects TRBV7-6 to TRBJ1-2, with D tentatively TRBD1 (5 bases). V was cut by 0 bases and J by 2 bases, with 7 bases left in between. The CDR3 totals 14 residues. CDR1 and CDR2 from the germline V gene are SGHVS and FNYEAQ. The CDR3 DNA reads as TGTGCCAGCAGCTTAGCCCAGGGAAACTATGGCTACACCTTC. It yields the protein CASSLAQGNYGYTF. The full variable domain, with the rest looked up from reference TRBV7-6 and TRBJ1-2, is GAGVSQSPRYKVTKRGQDVALRCDPISGHVSLYWYRQALGQGPEFLTYFNYEAQQDKSGLPNDRFSAERPEGSISTLTIQRTEQRDSAMYRCASSLAQGNYGYTFGSGTRLTVV.

The rearrangement joins TRBV5-4 to TRBJ2-1, with D perhaps TRBD2 (6 bases). Germline-derived CDR1 and CDR2 are SGHNT and YYREEE (reference sequence). V was trimmed by 4 bases and J by 8 bases, leaving 10 bases between them. This CDR3 comprises 12 residues. The CDR3: CASSAWRDEQFF. The CDR3, as DNA: TGTGCCAGCAGCGCCTGGAGGGATGAGCAGTTCTTC.

This chain joins TRBV4-2 and TRBJ2-2; maybe TRBD1 (5 bases). Germline lookup yields CDR1 LGHNA and CDR2 YNFKEQ. Trimming removed 1 base from V and 0 bases from J, with 12 bases in between. The CDR3 loop spans 17 amino acids. The CDR3 sequence is CASSQVRALANTGELFF. The CDR3 region has the DNA TGTGCCAGCAGCCAAGTCAGGGCCCTTGCGAACACCGGGGAGCTGTTTTTT.

The V and J genes are TRBV5-4 and TRBJ2-7, with TRBD1 matching 8 bases. The CDR3 sequence is 14 residues long. V lost 5 bases to trimming and J lost 4 bases; unmatched junction nucleotides: 8. Germline assignment: CDR1 SGHNT and CDR2 YYREEE (reference sequence). The CDR3 here is CASRNQGASYEQYF. The CDR3 region has the DNA TGTGCCAGCAGGAACCAGGGGGCTTCGTACGAGCAGTACTTC.

CDR3 in amino acids: CASSIGGAGGKLFF. The DNA for the CDR3 is TGTGCCAGTAGTATAGGTGGCGCAGGAGGAAAACTGTTTTTT. The chain uses TRBV19 and TRBJ1-4; no reliable D call. Germline V gene lookup returns CDR1 LNHDA and CDR2 SQIVND (reference sequence). This CDR3 comprises 14 residues. The germline V and J ends were trimmed by 1 base and 10 bases, with 13 bases remaining between them.

The chain couples TRBV6-1 to TRBJ2-1; 12 nucleotides match TRBD2. CDR3 length equals 16 residues. The germline V gene has CDR1 MNHNS and CDR2 SASEGT. V gave up 4 bases and J gave up 7 bases; unmatched junction bases: 8. The CDR3 here is CASSATSGGTGNEQFF. CDR3 DNA sequence: TGTGCCAGCAGTGCGACTAGCGGGGGAACGGGAAATGAGCAGTTCTTC.

V gene TRBV6-1 combines with J gene TRBJ1-5; D might be TRBD1 (6 bases). The CDR3 is 14 residues long. Trimming took 3 bases from V and 6 from J, leaving 12 bases between them. Germline-derived CDR1 and CDR2 are MNHNS and SASEGT. CDR3 bases: TGTGCCAGCAGTGACCAACAGGGAAGTCAGCCCCAGCATTTT. Its protein is CASSDQQGSQPQHF.

The chain employs TRBV7-3 and TRBJ2-1; 10 positions agree with TRBD2. The V segment lost 4 bases and the J segment 5 bases; nucleotides outside the gene matches: 11. The CDR3 has 17 residues. From germline, CDR1 is SGHTA and CDR2 FQGTGA. This chain's CDR3 is CASSYGGAGGRNNEQFF. CDR3 nucleotides: TGTGCCAGCAGCTATGGGGGAGCGGGAGGGCGGAACAATGAGCAGTTCTTC. The whole variable domain, remainder taken from reference TRBV7-3 and TRBJ2-1, is GAGVSQTPSNKVTEKGKYVELRCDPISGHTALYWYRQSLGQGPEFLIYFQGTGAADDSGLPNDRFFAVRPEGSVSTLKIQRTERGDSAVYLCASSYGGAGGRNNEQFFGPGTRLTVL.

DNA for the CDR3: TGTGCCAGTTGCCTTAGCGGGAGGCCACAAGAGACCCAGTACTTC. It is translated as CASCLSGRPQETQYF. The chain is built from TRBV2 and TRBJ2-5; 10 bases agree with TRBD2. This CDR3 is 15 amino acids long. V shed 9 bases and J 2 bases; nucleotides not matched to a gene: 9. CDR1 SNHLY and CDR2 FYNNEI come from the germline V gene.

This chain uses TRBV7-8 with TRBJ2-7; 7 nucleotides line up with TRBD2. Germline values: CDR1 SGHVS, CDR2 FQNEAQ. The CDR3 consists of 13 residues. Trimming at V came to 5 bases and at J to 10 bases, leaving 11 bases not matched to a gene. DNA for the CDR3: TGTGCCAGCAGCCCGGGGGGTACTAGACCTCAGTACTTC. It encodes CASSPGGTRPQYF.

This clone was recorded a few times. J is TRBJ1-2 and V is TRBV6-5; 10 bases agree with TRBD1. Germline CDR1 MNHEY, CDR2 SVGAGI. V was clipped by 6 bases and J by 6 bases; unmatched bases: 7. The CDR3 spans 14 residues. The CDR3 region has the DNA TGTGCCAGCAGACAAACCGGGACAGGGGATGGCTACACCTTC. Protein product: CASRQTGTGDGYTF.

This chain connects TRBV15 to TRBJ2-4, with D perhaps matching TRBD1 (6 bases). V was clipped by 5 bases and J by 8 bases, with 16 bases between them. This CDR3 is 14 amino acids long. Germline lookup yields CDR1 LNHNV and CDR2 YYDKDF (reference sequence). The CDR3 region is CATSVQGRRHIQYF. CDR3 sequence (DNA): TGTGCCACCAGCGTACAGGGAAGGAGACACATTCAGTACTTC.

The chain employs TRBV7-2 and TRBJ1-1; D might be TRBD1 (5 bases). CDR1 and CDR2 from the germline V gene are SGHTA and FQGNSA. The CDR3 is 16 residues long. The V end was cut by 5 bases, the J end by 0 bases, with 16 bases between. In nucleotides, the CDR3 is TGTGCCAGCAGCCCCCTTCAGGGTCGGATGAACACTGAAGCTTTCTTT. It specifies CASSPLQGRMNTEAFF.

This sequence joins TRBV6-5 and TRBJ2-1; TRBD2 aligns across 8 bases. J lost 5 bases, V lost 8 bases, and 11 bases had no gene match. Looked up from germline, CDR1 is MNHEY and CDR2 is SVGAGI. The CDR3 extends over 15 amino acids. The CDR3 is CASGSRLALNNEQFF. The CDR3 bases are TGTGCCAGCGGCTCCCGACTAGCGCTCAACAATGAGCAGTTCTTC.

J is TRBJ2-1 and V is TRBV6-6; 10 positions agree with TRBD1. Germline CDR1 MNHNY, CDR2 SVGAGI (reference sequence). The CDR3 length is 15 residues. Trimming removed 6 bases from V and 5 bases from J; junction bases left unmatched: 7. The CDR3 DNA reads as TGTGCCAGCAGCTGGGGACAGGGGTTGAACAATGAGCAGTTCTTC. This sequence encodes CASSWGQGLNNEQFF.

The CDR3 DNA reads as TGTGCCAGCAGGAGGGGGGGCGCGAACACCGGGGAGCTGTTTTTT. As protein: CASRRGGANTGELFF. The J gene is TRBJ2-2, the V gene TRBV2, with D perhaps matching TRBD2 (7 bases). The CDR3 contains 15 residues. Trimming removed 6 bases at V and 0 bases at J, with 11 bases between. The germline CDR1 and CDR2 sequences are SNHLY and FYNNEI.